This entry lists 32 T cell receptor beta chains sequenced from one sample in a study of blood T cell repertoires in COVID-19. Assay used: immunoSEQ multiplex PCR; TCRdb lists only in-frame clones, some missing. The sample lists 80,000 to 95,000 clones, roughly 82% occurring once. The source material was peripheral blood. The origin of the receptors is a woman of 80 years or more with active or convalescent COVID-19.

The V call is TRBV5-1, the J call TRBJ2-2; a possible D gene is TRBD1 (5 bases). Per germline, CDR1 SGHRS and CDR2 YFSETQ. Between the trimmed V and J ends, which lost 4 bases and 3 bases, there was a span of 16 bases. This CDR3 spans 16 amino acids. CDR3 loop: CASSQGTRVDTGELFF. The CDR3 DNA is TGCGCCAGCAGCCAAGGAACCAGGGTTGACACCGGGGAGCTGTTTTTT.

This clone showed up just a few times. The chain is built from TRBV7-2 and TRBJ2-1, with 13 bases that match TRBD2. V was pared by 10 bases and J by 7 bases, with 7 bases of the junction left unmatched. The CDR3 spans 14 residues. Looked up from germline, CDR1 is SGHTA and CDR2 is FQGNSA. Written as DNA, the CDR3 is TGTGCCATAACTAGCGGGGGGGCTCTAAATGAGCAGTTCTTC. Translation gives CAITSGGALNEQFF. Filled out from reference TRBV7-2 and TRBJ2-1, the complete variable domain reads GAGVSQSPSNKVTEKGKDVELRCDPISGHTALYWYRQSLGQGLEFLIYFQGNSAPDKSGLPSDRFSAERTGGSVSTLTIQRTQQEDSAVYLCAITSGGALNEQFFGPGTRLTVL.

The chain combines TRBV6-5 with TRBJ2-1; TRBD2 matches 7 bases. Germline trimming cut 0 bases from V and 4 bases from J; bases unmatched to any gene: 3. Germline V gene sequence: CDR1 MNHEY, CDR2 SVGAGI. The CDR3 length is 15 residues. The CDR3 protein is CASSYSAGEYNEQFF. In DNA form, the CDR3 reads TGTGCCAGCAGTTACTCGGCGGGGGAGTACAATGAGCAGTTCTTC.

This sequence joins TRBV28 and TRBJ1-3, with D possibly matching TRBD1 (5 bases). The CDR3 runs to 14 residues. In germline, CDR1 is MDHEN, CDR2 SYDVKM. Trimming took off 8 bases at V and 0 bases at J, with 11 bases between the two ends. CDR3 nucleotide sequence: TGTGCCAGCCACAGGTCCCGCTCTGGAAACACCATATATTTT. Translated, it gives CASHRSRSGNTIYF.

Notes on this clone: The junction does not match germline at one end; this may be a read error. The V gene is TRBV2, the J gene TRBJ1-1; TRBD1 might be the D (6 bases). The length of the CDR3 is 14 residues. Germline V lookup: CDR1 SNHLY, CDR2 FYNNEI. CDR3 region: CAGRGQQGFTEAFF. CDR3 coding DNA: TGTGCCGGCAGGGGTCAACAGGGATTCACTGAAGCTTTCTTT.

This clone was seen only once. V and J are TRBV29-1 and TRBJ2-5; no firm D call. The CDR3 has 11 amino acids. The germline V gene encodes CDR1 SQVTM and CDR2 ANQGSEA. Trimming removed 2 bases from V and 1 base from J, with 2 bases in between. CDR3 residues: CSVELQETQYF. CDR3 in DNA: TGCAGCGTTGAACTCCAAGAGACCCAGTACTTC.

V is TRBV19 and J is TRBJ2-2, with 8 positions matching TRBD1. This CDR3 comprises 15 residues. CDR1 is LNHDA and CDR2 is SQIVND in the germline V gene (reference sequence). J was trimmed by 5 bases and V by 0 bases; bases with no gene match: 2. The CDR3 region is CASSIDDRGTGELFF. Written as DNA, the CDR3 is TGTGCCAGTAGTATAGATGACAGGGGTACCGGGGAGCTGTTTTTT.

The chain uses TRBV6-5 and TRBJ2-3, with D tentatively TRBD2 (5 bases). The germline gives CDR1 MNHEY, CDR2 SVGAGI. This CDR3 has 14 amino acids. V lost 7 bases and J 5 bases, leaving 16 bases between the germline ends. This CDR3 reads CASKLTRKGDTQYF. The CDR3 bases are TGTGCCAGCAAACTCACTAGAAAGGGAGATACGCAGTATTTT.

The V gene is TRBV11-2, the J gene TRBJ1-6; D might be TRBD1 (6 bases). CDR3 length: 13 residues. Trimming stripped 1 base from V and 13 bases from J, with 11 bases between. The germline V gene encodes CDR1 SGHAT and CDR2 FQNNGV. CDR3 DNA: TGTGCCAGCAGCTTAGTGAGGGGGTTTCCCCTCCACTTT. Protein product: CASSLVRGFPLHF.

The chain recombines TRBV9 with TRBJ2-7, with D perhaps TRBD1 (6 bases). The CDR3 covers 14 residues. Per germline, CDR1 SGDLS and CDR2 YYNGEE. V lost 4 bases to trimming and J lost 0 bases, with 11 bases between them. The CDR3 nucleotides read TGTGCCAGCAGCCCCCGGACAGCCTCCTACGAGCAGTACTTC. As protein: CASSPRTASYEQYF.

The J gene is TRBJ1-2, the V gene TRBV4-3; D perhaps matches TRBD1 (5 bases). The V end lost 1 base, the J end lost 4 bases, and 7 bases lay between the germline ends. In germline, CDR1 is LGHNA, CDR2 YSLEER. The CDR3 length is 13 residues. In DNA, the CDR3 is TGCGCCAGCAGCCAAGGGCAGGGCTATGGCTACACCTTC. The encoded protein is CASSQGQGYGYTF.

The rearrangement joins TRBV5-1 to TRBJ2-1, with TRBD1 matching 12 bases. Germline CDR1 is SGHRS and CDR2 is YFSETQ. This CDR3 spans 14 amino acids. V was clipped by 4 bases and J by 8 bases; unmatched bases: 4. This chain's CDR3 is CASSGGTGGHEQFF. The DNA for the CDR3 is TGCGCCAGCAGCGGAGGGACAGGGGGCCATGAGCAGTTCTTC.

The count of this clone is one. This sequence joins TRBV7-2 and TRBJ2-2, with no clear D. Germline V gives CDR1 SGHTA, CDR2 FQGNSA. The CDR3 loop spans 16 amino acids. V was pared by 1 base and J by 0 bases, with 9 bases between. The CDR3 coding sequence is TGTGCCAGCAGCTTAGAGTTCGGGTCGAACACCGGGGAGCTGTTTTTT. Encoded protein: CASSLEFGSNTGELFF. Full variable domain (missing parts from reference TRBV7-2 and TRBJ2-2): GAGVSQSPSNKVTEKGKDVELRCDPISGHTALYWYRQSLGQGLEFLIYFQGNSAPDKSGLPSDRFSAERTGGSVSTLTIQRTQQEDSAVYLCASSLEFGSNTGELFFGEGSRLTVL.

The chain carries TRBV12-5 and TRBJ1-1, with D possibly matching TRBD1 (6 bases). Trimming took 5 bases from V and 4 from J, leaving 17 bases between them. From germline, CDR1 is LGHNT and CDR2 FRNRAP. The length of the CDR3 is 15 residues. The CDR3 bases are TGTGCTAGTGGTCCTTCAGGGGTTTTGAGCACTGAAGCTTTCTTT. Its protein product is CASGPSGVLSTEAFF.

The chain joins TRBV14 to TRBJ2-1; unclear D gene. The CDR3 has 14 amino acids. In germline, CDR1 is SGHDN, CDR2 FVKESK. The V and J ends lost 4 bases and 9 bases respectively, with 16 bases between them. The DNA of the CDR3 is TGTGCCAGCAGCCCGCCGACGGGTTTCGGTGAGCAGTTCTTC. It yields the protein CASSPPTGFGEQFF.

This clone came up a few times. The chain recombines TRBV2 with TRBJ1-2, with 7 bases fitting TRBD1. The ends lost 10 bases at V and 1 base at J; junction bases unmatched: 6. Germline CDR1 reads SNHLY; CDR2 reads FYNNEI. This CDR3 is 13 amino acids long. DNA of the CDR3: TGTGCCACCAGACAGGGAAGTAACTATGGCTACACCTTC. This translates into CATRQGSNYGYTF.

The chain links TRBV18 to TRBJ2-5; weak D call: TRBD1 (5 bases). Trimming took 4 bases from V and 2 from J, leaving 8 bases between them. The V gene's germline CDR1 is KGHSH and CDR2 LQKENI. The CDR3 consists of 13 residues. The CDR3 loop reads CASSLRQQETQYF. CDR3 nucleotide sequence: TGTGCCAGCTCACTCCGACAGCAAGAGACCCAGTACTTC.

The rearrangement joins TRBV7-3 to TRBJ2-5; 8 bases line up with TRBD2. V lost 2 bases and J lost 10; bases outside the gene matches: 15. Germline V gives CDR1 SGHTA, CDR2 FQGTGA. The CDR3 length is 16 residues. The CDR3 reads CASSLATSALWEDQYF. The DNA for the CDR3 is TGTGCCAGCAGCTTAGCGACTAGCGCCTTATGGGAGGACCAGTACTTC. Full variable domain (remainder filled in from reference TRBV7-3 and TRBJ2-5): GAGVSQTPSNKVTEKGKYVELRCDPISGHTALYWYRQSLGQGPEFLIYFQGTGAADDSGLPNDRFFAVRPEGSVSTLKIQRTERGDSAVYLCASSLATSALWEDQYFGPGTRLLVL.

V and J are TRBV9 and TRBJ2-7, with 8 bases identical to TRBD1. V lost 2 bases and J lost 1; bases outside the gene matches: 17. Germline V gene lookup returns CDR1 SGDLS and CDR2 YYNGEE. The CDR3 is 19 amino acids. DNA for the CDR3: TGTGCCAGCAGCGTTGGAACTCAGGGGGCCGAAACTTCTTCCTACGAGCAGTACTTC. Protein: CASSVGTQGAETSSYEQYF.

This sequence joins TRBV6-6 and TRBJ1-1; D remains unclear. This CDR3 comprises 11 residues. Germline CDR1 and CDR2: MNHNY and SVGAGI (reference sequence). V lost 6 bases and J 3 bases, leaving 5 bases between the germline ends. The CDR3 sequence: CASSHYTEAFF. The CDR3, as DNA: TGTGCCAGCAGCCACTACACTGAAGCTTTCTTT.

This rearrangement joins TRBV5-1 to TRBJ2-1; 7 positions agree with TRBD2. Trimming removed 4 bases from V and 5 bases from J; junction bases left unmatched: 9. The CDR3 consists of 15 residues. CDR1 and CDR2 (germline): SGHRS, YFSETQ. CDR3 nucleotides: TGCGCCAGCAGCCCTAGCGGACACTATAACAATGAGCAGTTCTTC. Amino acid sequence: CASSPSGHYNNEQFF.

The V gene is TRBV11-2, the J gene TRBJ2-7; 7 bases are shared with TRBD1. Per the germline V gene, CDR1 is SGHAT and CDR2 is FQNNGV. Losses at the gene ends were 3 bases for V and 1 base for J; bases not matched to a gene: 6. There are 15 residues in the CDR3. In nucleotides, the CDR3 is TGTGCCAGCAGCTTCTACAGGGGTAGGTCCTACGAGCAGTACTTC. Amino acid sequence: CASSFYRGRSYEQYF.

The chain carries TRBV27 and TRBJ1-1, with 7 positions matching TRBD1. This CDR3 is 15 amino acids long. Germline CDR1 is MNHEY and CDR2 is SMNVEV (reference sequence). The J segment lost 1 base and the V segment lost 5 bases, leaving 7 bases of the junction unmatched. The DNA for the CDR3 is TGTGCCAGCAGTCCCGCGACAGGGTCGAACACTGAAGCTTTCTTT. Protein: CASSPATGSNTEAFF.

The chain links TRBV30 to TRBJ1-5; D might be TRBD1 (5 bases). The CDR3 extends over 13 amino acids. V lost 2 bases to trimming and J lost 6 bases, with 11 bases between them. In germline, CDR1 is GTSNPN, CDR2 SVGIG (reference sequence). The CDR3 nucleotides are TGTGCCTGGAGTAAAGGGGCTTTTCAGCCCCAGCATTTT. Amino acid sequence: CAWSKGAFQPQHF.

The CDR3 bases are TGTGCCAGCAGTTTGGGGGCTCTGGGGGGCTACACCTTC. Translation: CASSLGALGGYTF. The chain is built from TRBV12-3 or TRBV12-4 and TRBJ1-2; TRBD1 is a possible D gene (6 bases). V lost 3 bases, J lost 8 bases, and 13 bases lay in between. The CDR3 length is 13 residues.

This chain joins TRBV24-1 and TRBJ1-1; D is perhaps TRBD1 (6 bases). The CDR3 consists of 13 residues. Germline loops: CDR1 KGHDR, CDR2 SFDVKD. V shed 4 bases and J shed 8 bases, with 13 bases lying between them. DNA for the CDR3: TGTGCCACCAGTGAGGCAACAGGGTGGGAAGCTTTCTTT. Residues: CATSEATGWEAFF.

This clone was found a few times. The J gene is TRBJ1-1, the V gene TRBV12-3 or TRBV12-4; no firm D call. The CDR3 covers 13 residues. Trimming left V 3 bases short and J 1 base short, with 6 bases between. The CDR3 region is CASSLESNTEAFF. The CDR3 region has the DNA TGTGCCAGCAGTTTGGAGTCGAACACTGAAGCTTTCTTT.

This clone was picked up one time. The V gene is TRBV6-5, the J gene TRBJ2-3; TRBD2 agrees at 7 bases. The CDR3 runs 14 residues. V dropped 8 bases and J dropped 2; count of bases not matched to a gene: 7. Germline V CDR1 and CDR2: MNHEY, SVGAGI. The CDR3 protein is CASHPSGTTDTQYF. The CDR3 DNA reads TGTGCCAGCCACCCTAGCGGAACCACAGATACGCAGTATTTT.

This chain uses TRBV6-6 with TRBJ2-3; unclear D gene. V was clipped by 6 bases and J by 1 base, with 8 bases between them. This CDR3 comprises 13 residues. Germline lookup yields CDR1 MNHNY and CDR2 SVGAGI (reference sequence). The CDR3 loop reads CASSPTGTDTQYF. In DNA, the CDR3 is TGTGCCAGCAGCCCTACAGGCACAGATACGCAGTATTTT.

The rearrangement links TRBV10-3 to TRBJ2-3; D is undetermined. The length of the CDR3 is 11 residues. The germline V gene encodes CDR1 ENHRY and CDR2 SYGVKD. The V end was cut by 7 bases, the J end by 4 bases, with 6 bases between. CDR3 nucleotides: TGTGCCATCATGAGCTCAGATACGCAGTATTTT. It yields the protein CAIMSSDTQYF.

This chain joins TRBV28 and TRBJ2-7, with D maybe TRBD2 (5 bases). The germline CDR1 and CDR2 sequences are MDHEN and SYDVKM. The V gene lost 5 bases and the J gene lost 7 bases, with 12 bases spanning the gap. This CDR3 spans 12 amino acids. The DNA of the CDR3 is TGTGCCAGCAGTCCACCCACGGGGGAGCAGTACTTC. Translation gives CASSPPTGEQYF.

The chain carries TRBV24-1 and TRBJ2-2; D unresolved. The V gene's germline CDR1 is KGHDR and CDR2 SFDVKD. The CDR3 length is 12 residues. V lost 5 bases and J lost 7, with 7 bases in between. CDR3 protein: CATSGVVGELFF. The CDR3 coding sequence is TGTGCCACCAGTGGAGTGGTCGGGGAGCTGTTTTTT.